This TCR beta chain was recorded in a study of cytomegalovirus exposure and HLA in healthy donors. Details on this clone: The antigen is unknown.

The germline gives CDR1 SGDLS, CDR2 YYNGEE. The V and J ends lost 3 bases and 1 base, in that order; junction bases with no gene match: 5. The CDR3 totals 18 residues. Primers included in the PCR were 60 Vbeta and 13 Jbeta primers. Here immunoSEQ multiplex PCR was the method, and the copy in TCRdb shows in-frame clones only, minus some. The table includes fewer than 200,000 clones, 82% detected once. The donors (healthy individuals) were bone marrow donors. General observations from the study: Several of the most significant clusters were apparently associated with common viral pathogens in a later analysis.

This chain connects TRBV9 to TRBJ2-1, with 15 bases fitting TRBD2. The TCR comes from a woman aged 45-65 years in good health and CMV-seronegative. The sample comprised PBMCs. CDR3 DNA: TGTGCCAGCAGCGCGACCGGGACTAGCGGGAGGTCCTACAATGAGCAGTTCTTC. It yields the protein CASSATGTSGRSYNEQFF.